The present T cell receptor (beta chain) was sequenced within a study of neurological immune-mediated disorders. Regarding the study as a whole: No CDR3 amino acid sequences were shared by expanded clones across subjects, suggesting private repertoires in all groups. Repertoires from 18 of 34 multiple sclerosis patients grouped phylogenetically into a related-CDR3 cluster, suggesting a possible signature.

TCRdb recomputed calls from the 5' RACE reads with MiXCR, one row per CDR3 protein. The table includes 60,000 to 85,000 distinct CDR3 sequences, roughly 4.5% detected once. Remarks on this clonotype: Its antigen is currently unknown.

V lost 2 bases, J lost 8 bases, and 12 bases lay in between. Germline V lookup: CDR1 KGHSH, CDR2 LQKENI. This CDR3 region has 13 residues. This TCR was recovered from a woman in her 70s with multiple sclerosis. The sequencing sample was made of PBMCs. The rearrangement joins TRBV18 to TRBJ1-1; no clear D gene. The DNA of the CDR3 is TGTGCCAGCTCACCAGCGGTGGGTATGGAAGCTTTCTTT. It codes for CASSPAVGMEAFF.